This TCR beta chain appears in the sequencing data of a study of regulatory T cells in long-lasting Graves disease. Germline values: CDR1 LGHNA, CDR2 YNFKEQ. Germline trimming cut 1 base from V and 0 bases from J; bases unmatched to any gene: 9. CDR3 length: 20 amino acids. Time point described: newly diagnosed GD, antithyroid drugs for less than 3 months. The TCR library was made from RNA extracted from PBMCs. Libraries of TCR beta came from iRepertoire HTBI primers plus Arm-PCR of CDR3 regions. TCRdb analysed the multiplex PCR reads with MiXCR anew, one entry per CDR3 protein. This sample has 400,000 to 500,000 distinct CDR3 sequences, with roughly 17% found just once. The data were also submitted as part of a second study, on T cells in Graves' hyperthyroidism and ophthalmopathy. From that report: Each patient was aged 18 to 65 and had newly diagnosed hyperthyroidism of under 2 months' duration.

This specimen was peripheral blood mononuclear cells (PBMCs), taken at new diagnosis, from a patient treated with antithyroid drugs. This chain connects TRBV4-2 to TRBJ2-6; 10 bases line up with TRBD1. The source is a woman between 18 and 30 years old with Graves disease. The CDR3 sequence is CASSQGALRDRGSGANVLTF. The CDR3 DNA follows: TGTGCCAGCAGCCAAGGTGCCCTCCGGGACAGGGGCTCTGGGGCCAACGTCCTGACTTTC.